This T cell receptor (beta chain) was identified during a study of T cell repertoires in cytomegalovirus infection. The study's findings and limits: There were carriers of CMV plus the relevant HLA, and cumulative public TCR beta family frequency identified them. In two of eight donors, the top clonotype was HLA-C-restricted CMV-specific.

This clonotype has only a few counts. Its specificity is unknown. TCRdb used MiXCR to reprocess the reads, holding one entry per CDR3 protein. The table includes about 360,000 distinct CDR3 sequences, roughly 20% detected once. In germline, CDR1 is SNHLY, CDR2 FYNNEI. The V segment lost 6 bases and the J segment 8 bases; nucleotides outside the gene matches: 8. The CDR3 is 15 residues long. The TCR comes from a human donor in good health (CMV status not recorded). Some clones in this sample may be carry-over from other donors' samples. The genes are TRBV2 and TRBJ1-6; 9 bases line up with TRBD1. Sequencing was carried out using PBMCs. The CDR3, as DNA: TGTGCCAGCAGCCCAAGGGACAGGGCCTATTCACCCCTCCACTTT. Residues: CASSPRDRAYSPLHF.